Sequencing of this TCR beta chain was carried out in a study of blood T cell repertoires in COVID-19 (dated by TCRdb to 2018 to 2020). General notes on the study: Samples from collaborators originated in the United States, Italy and Spain and spanned both the acute and convalescent phases of COVID-19. Subjects who had been exposed to COVID-19, were actively infected with it, or had recovered from it provided the deeply sampled blood TCRbeta repertoires that made up the dataset. A de-identified subject ID, COVID-19 status, age in years and sex were almost always included in the sample metadata. Where available, HLA class I and class II types were taken from metadata supplied by the sample provider and were not determined by assay-based typing. The material from the prospective study consisted of cDNA or gDNA derived from T cells, B-cell-depleted T cells, or PBMCs. The repertoires were made available in a free public database intended to serve as a resource for research on the immune response to SARS-CoV-2. Samples were obtained from the ongoing ImmuneRACE study (first 160 participants) and from 950 to 1,500 subjects provided by 6 global collaborators. Broad study findings and their caveats: The amount of clinical and demographic metadata varied by source and participant and was provided uncurated.

TCRbeta CDR3 regions were amplified from genomic DNA by means of the immunoSEQ Assay, a bias-controlled multiplex PCR. On the authors' methods: Nucleated cell counts per sample were estimated from amplification of reference gene primers within the assay. Sequence reads were collapsed and filtered to measure the absolute abundance of every unique TCRbeta CDR3 rearrangement. Productive Simpson clonality was computed per sample as the square root of Simpson's diversity index over productive rearrangements. Here the immuneACCESS table is served through TCRdb, limited to in-frame sequences with V and J called. Missing clones are a known gap in these copies; in checked studies unresolved V genes cover under half, and the rest lacks a known reason. From that table come the V and J calls and clone size; the DNA was used to work out D and trimming. In this sample the table shows nearly 110,000 clones, 71% of which occur a single time. Clones ranked in the top ten supply less than 1% of the sample.

Collaborating institutions collected whole blood in K2EDTA tubes following their own protocols. For TCRbeta analysis, collaborators shipped samples as frozen whole blood, isolated PBMCs, or DNA extracted from either of those sample types. With regard to this clone: Its recognized antigen is unknown. The record has no base qualities; no much larger clone is one base away.

The germline V gene gives CDR1 as SNHLY and CDR2 as FYNNEI. A distance of 5 bases separates the germline ends of V and J, which lose 1 base and 14 bases respectively. The CDR3 numbers 10 residues from cysteine through phenylalanine. Only the CDR3 DNA is retained, 30 bases long and in frame from the first base. The sequence joins TRBV2 to TRBJ1-4, and possibly TRBD1, on 5 matching bases. Sequenced: peripheral blood. This sequence was found in a human donor with acute or convalescent COVID-19. The donor label of this sample is uncertain. The DNA sequence reads TGTGCCAGCAGTGAAGAGGGGCTGTTTTTT. It is translated as CASSEEGLFF.